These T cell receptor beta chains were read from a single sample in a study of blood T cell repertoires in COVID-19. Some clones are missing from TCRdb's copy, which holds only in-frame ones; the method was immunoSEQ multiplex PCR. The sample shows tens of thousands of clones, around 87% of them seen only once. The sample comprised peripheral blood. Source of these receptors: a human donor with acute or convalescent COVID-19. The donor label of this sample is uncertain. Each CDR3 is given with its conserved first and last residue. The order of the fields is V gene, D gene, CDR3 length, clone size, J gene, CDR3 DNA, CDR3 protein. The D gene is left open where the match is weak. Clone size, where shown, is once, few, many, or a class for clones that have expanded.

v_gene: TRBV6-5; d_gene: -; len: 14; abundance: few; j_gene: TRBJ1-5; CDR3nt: TGTGCCAGCAGTTACGCGGACAATAATCAGCCCCAGCATTTT; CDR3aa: CASSYADNNQPQHF
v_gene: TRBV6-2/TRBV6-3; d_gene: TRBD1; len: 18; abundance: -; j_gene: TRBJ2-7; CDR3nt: TGTGCCAGCAGTTACCCCCCGGGCCGGACAGGGGGCTTCAACGAGCAGTACTTC; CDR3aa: CASSYPPGRTGGFNEQYF
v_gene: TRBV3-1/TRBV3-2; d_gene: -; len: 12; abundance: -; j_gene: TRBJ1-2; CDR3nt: TGTGCCAGCAGCCAACAGGGTGGTGGCTACACCTTC; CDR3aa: CASSQQGGGYTF
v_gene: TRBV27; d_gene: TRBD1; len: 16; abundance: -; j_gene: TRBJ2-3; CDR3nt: TGTGCCAGCAGTTTCCAACAGGGGTGGGGCACAGATACGCAGTATTTT; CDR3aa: CASSFQQGWGTDTQYF
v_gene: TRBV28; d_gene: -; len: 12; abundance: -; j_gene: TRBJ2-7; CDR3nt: TGTGCCAGCAGCCCGGGAGTTTACGAGCAGTACTTC; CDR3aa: CASSPGVYEQYF
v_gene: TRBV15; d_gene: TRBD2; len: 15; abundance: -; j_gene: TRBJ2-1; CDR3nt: TGTGCCACCAGCAGAGTTAGCGGGGGCGGGGATGAGCAGTTCTTC; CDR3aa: CATSRVSGGGDEQFF
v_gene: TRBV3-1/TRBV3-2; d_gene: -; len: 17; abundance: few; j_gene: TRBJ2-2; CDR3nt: TGTGCCAGCAGCCATCGACAGAACAGTTTGAACACCGGGGAGCTGTTTTTT; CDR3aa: CASSHRQNSLNTGELFF
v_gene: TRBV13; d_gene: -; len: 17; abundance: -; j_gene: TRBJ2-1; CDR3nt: TGTGCCAGCAGCAAACCGGAGAGGGCCGTATACTACAATGAGCAGTTCTTC; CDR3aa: CASSKPERAVYYNEQFF
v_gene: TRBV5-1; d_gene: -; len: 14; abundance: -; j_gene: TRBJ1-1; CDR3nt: TGCGCCAGCAGCTTACCTGTACCCAGCACTGAAGCTTTCTTT; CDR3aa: CASSLPVPSTEAFF
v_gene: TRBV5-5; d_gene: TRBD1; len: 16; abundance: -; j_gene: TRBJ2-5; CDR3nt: TGTGCCAGCAGCTTAGGGACAGGGGGCATCCAAGAGACCCAGTACTTC; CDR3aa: CASSLGTGGIQETQYF
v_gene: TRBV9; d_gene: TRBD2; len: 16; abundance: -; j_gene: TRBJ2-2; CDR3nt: TGTGCCAGCAGCGTAGGGACTAGCGGGGGGGGCGGGGAGCTGTTTTTT; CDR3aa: CASSVGTSGGGGELFF
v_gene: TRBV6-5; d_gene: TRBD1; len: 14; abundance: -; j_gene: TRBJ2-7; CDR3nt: TGTGCCAGCATAGGGGGACAGGGGGTGTACGAGCAGTACTTC; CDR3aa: CASIGGQGVYEQYF
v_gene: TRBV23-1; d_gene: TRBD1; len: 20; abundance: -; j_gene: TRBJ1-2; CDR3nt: TGCGCCAGCATCCTTCCGGGACAGGGGTCGTTCAATTTAGCTAACTATGGCTACACCTTC; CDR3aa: CASILPGQGSFNLANYGYTF
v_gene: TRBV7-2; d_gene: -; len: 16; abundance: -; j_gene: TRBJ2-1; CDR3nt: TGTGCCAGCAGCTTAGCGGGGGGGCCGAGCTACAATGAGCAGTTCTTC; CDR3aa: CASSLAGGPSYNEQFF